This T cell receptor beta chain emerged from a study of T cell repertoires in ileal Crohn's disease. TCRdb's table, derived via immunoSEQ multiplex PCR, lists solely in-frame clones and lacks some. The table shows more than 25,000 clones, with around 80% occurring only once. A word on this clone: Its specificity is unknown.

The CDR3 sequence is 15 residues long. Losses at the gene ends were 1 base for V and 2 bases for J; bases not matched to a gene: 4. The germline CDR1 and CDR2 sequences are SGHTA and FQGNSA. Study-level points and caveats: Clonal expansions were more frequent in active smokers than non-smokers at surgery.

Sequences were obtained from ileal tissue. The clonotype was recovered from an adult with Crohn's disease. V usage is TRBV7-2 and J usage is TRBJ2-7; 8 bases match TRBD2. This CDR3 is CASSLEGLGAYEQYF. CDR3 DNA sequence: TGTGCCAGCAGCTTAGAGGGACTAGGGGCCTACGAGCAGTACTTC. Using reference TRBV7-2 and TRBJ2-7 for the parts outside the CDR3, the full variable domain is GAGVSQSPSNKVTEKGKDVELRCDPISGHTALYWYRQSLGQGLEFLIYFQGNSAPDKSGLPSDRFSAERTGGSVSTLTIQRTQQEDSAVYLCASSLEGLGAYEQYFGPGTRLTVT.